This is a list of T cell receptor beta chains from one sample in a study of T-cell reconstitution after alpha-beta-depleted transplantation in children. A single record per CDR3 protein comes from TCRdb applying MiXCR to the PCR reads. The sample lists 450,000 to 600,000 distinct CDR3 sequences; under 12% were seen once. Specimen: PBMCs, collected before TCRalphabeta/CD19-depleted stem cell transplant. Every receptor here comes from a child under 10 years old with inherited bone marrow failure, due to receive a stem cell transplant. CDR3s include the opening cysteine and the closing phenylalanine or tryptophan.

V	J	CDR3
TRBV5-1	TRBJ2-1	CASSLIAGDYNEQFF
TRBV20-1	TRBJ1-1	CSAPRAQTNTEAFF
TRBV7-9	TRBJ2-2	CASSFQGTTGELFF
TRBV29-1	TRBJ1-2	CSGDSPGGYTF
TRBV12-3/TRBV12-4	TRBJ1-4	CASRNPFDEKLFF
TRBV7-6	TRBJ2-7	CASSLRSGDEQYF
TRBV29-1	TRBJ2-1	CSVERGRGEDEQFF
TRBV27	TRBJ1-4	CASPDRGENEKLFF
TRBV4-1	TRBJ1-2	CASSQEGGGYGYTF
TRBV28	TRBJ2-5	CASSLSTITRGLAQYF
TRBV4-1	TRBJ2-7	CASSQVTTRPGGYEQYF
TRBV20-1	TRBJ2-7	CSGKPQASGYEQYF
TRBV5-1	TRBJ1-1	CASRTSPRGAGTEAFF
TRBV7-9	TRBJ2-7	CASSLLLGDEQYF
TRBV29-1	TRBJ1-1	CSATRQGKDTEAFF
TRBV11-2	TRBJ2-1	CASSTRTSGFNEQFF
TRBV7-6	TRBJ2-1	CASSQDRVPNNEQFF
TRBV19	TRBJ2-7	CATEGVNSPYEQYF
TRBV6-1	TRBJ2-2	CASSELRGGIPGLENTGELFF
TRBV24-1	TRBJ2-7	CATSESGTGEQYF
TRBV6-2/TRBV6-3	TRBJ1-5	CASSYGGDNQPQHF
TRBV7-9	TRBJ2-3	CASSLVSGRPSTDTQYF
TRBV14	TRBJ2-7	CASSQLQGYEQYF
TRBV4-1	TRBJ1-5	CASSLIKVNQPQHF
TRBV10-3	TRBJ2-3	CAIRPQRSTDTQYF
TRBV27	TRBJ2-7	CASSSLAGAFYEQYF
TRBV7-9	TRBJ1-1	CASSFSEGTEAFF
TRBV11-2	TRBJ2-6	CASSSRDRPILSGANVLTF
TRBV11-2	TRBJ2-2	CASSGGLAATGELFF
TRBV30	TRBJ2-1	CAWSVPLAGATNEQFF
TRBV29-1	TRBJ2-5	CSVEDEISWETQYF
TRBV28	TRBJ2-7	CASSLLAGEAPYEQYF
TRBV4-1	TRBJ1-1	CASTQGHGEAFF
TRBV6-5	TRBJ2-3	CASCYSSGSTDTQYF
TRBV29-1	TRBJ1-1	CSAGHIMNTEAFF
TRBV24-1	TRBJ2-3	CATSDLPARAVADTQYF
TRBV12-3/TRBV12-4	TRBJ2-7	CASSARQGLKQYF
TRBV10-3	TRBJ2-3	CAINSPNTSTDTQYF
TRBV11-2	TRBJ1-2	CASSSFGWGKEGYTF
TRBV4-3	TRBJ2-3	CASSQDPSTDTQYF
TRBV9	TRBJ2-7	CASSVEGAGGVNEQYF
TRBV20-1	TRBJ2-7	CSATGLAGVYEQYF
TRBV12-3/TRBV12-4	TRBJ2-1	CASSSPRQSSYNEQFF
TRBV11-2	TRBJ2-2	CASSLIGGTGELFF
TRBV20-1	TRBJ2-1	CSARDVAAAAYNEQFF
TRBV29-1	TRBJ1-2	CSTSGTEGYGYTF
TRBV20-1	TRBJ2-7	CSARVGLAGWFSYEQYF
TRBV7-2	TRBJ2-7	CASSLAQGLARHEQYF
TRBV29-1	TRBJ2-1	CSACGAPGPYNEQFF
TRBV28	TRBJ2-7	CASSFIYEQYF
TRBV11-3	TRBJ2-1	CASQKLAGVNEQFF
TRBV29-1	TRBJ2-1	CSARTSVNEQFF